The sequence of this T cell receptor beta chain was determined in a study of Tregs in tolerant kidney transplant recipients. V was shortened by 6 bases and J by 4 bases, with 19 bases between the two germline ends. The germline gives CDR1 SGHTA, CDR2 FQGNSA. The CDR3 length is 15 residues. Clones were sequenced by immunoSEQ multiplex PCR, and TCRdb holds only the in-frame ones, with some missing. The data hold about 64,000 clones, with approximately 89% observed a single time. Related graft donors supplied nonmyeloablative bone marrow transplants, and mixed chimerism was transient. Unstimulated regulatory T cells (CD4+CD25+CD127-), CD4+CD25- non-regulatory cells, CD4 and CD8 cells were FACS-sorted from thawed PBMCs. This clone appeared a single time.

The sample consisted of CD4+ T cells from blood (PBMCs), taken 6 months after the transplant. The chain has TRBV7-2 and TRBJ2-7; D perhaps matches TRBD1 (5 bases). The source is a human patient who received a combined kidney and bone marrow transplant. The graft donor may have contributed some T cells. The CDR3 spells CASSPPRPGSYEQYF. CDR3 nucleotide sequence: TGTGCCAGCAGTCCACCCCGGCCAGGGTCTTACGAGCAGTACTTC.